The 6 T cell receptor beta chains below come from one sample, sequenced in a study of cytomegalovirus exposure and HLA in healthy donors. In the PCR, 60 Vbeta and 13 Jbeta primers were used. Measured with immunoSEQ multiplex PCR; TCRdb has only the in-frame clones, and not every one. The sample consists of about 60,000 clones, about 82% of them appearing once. Input material: PBMCs. The receptors stem from a young man in good health and CMV-seronegative.

The rearrangement links TRBV7-9 to TRBJ1-2; 7 bases agree with TRBD1. Germline V gene data show CDR1 as SEHNR and CDR2 as FQNEAQ (reference sequence). V lost 5 bases, J lost 6 bases, and 9 bases stayed unmatched. The CDR3 consists of 14 residues. The CDR3 bases are TGTGCCAGCAGCGCGCGCCGGGACAGCAATGGCTACACCTTC. It yields the protein CASSARRDSNGYTF.

The chain uses TRBV7-9 and TRBJ1-1; no definite D call. V lost 1 base to trimming and J lost 1 base, with 16 bases between them. CDR1 and CDR2 from the germline V gene are SEHNR and FQNEAQ (reference sequence). This CDR3 region has 17 residues. Written as DNA, the CDR3 is TGTGCCAGCAGCTTAGACCAAACAGCCAATACGAACACTGAAGCTTTCTTT. Its protein product is CASSLDQTANTNTEAFF.

This clone was seen just once. The V gene is TRBV29-1, the J gene TRBJ1-1; 9 bases match TRBD1. There are 13 residues in the CDR3. The ends lost 6 bases at V and 4 bases at J; junction bases unmatched: 6. In germline, CDR1 is SQVTM, CDR2 ANQGSEA. The CDR3 DNA is TGCAGCGTGCAACGGGACAGGGCCACTGAAGCTTTCTTT. This sequence encodes CSVQRDRATEAFF.

This chain connects TRBV5-1 to TRBJ2-1, with 7 bases fitting TRBD1. Germline V gives CDR1 SGHRS, CDR2 YFSETQ. V lost 6 bases, J lost 4 bases, and 7 bases stayed unmatched. The CDR3 consists of 14 residues. CDR3 protein: CASNTGAQYNEQFF. The CDR3 DNA reads TGCGCCAGCAACACAGGGGCGCAATACAATGAGCAGTTCTTC.

The chain combines TRBV19 with TRBJ1-2; 7 bases agree with TRBD1. CDR3 length: 16 residues. V was clipped by 1 base and J by 7 bases; unmatched bases: 12. Germline CDR1 reads LNHDA; CDR2 reads SQIVND (reference sequence). CDR3 coding DNA: TGTGCCAGTAGTATAGTCCCCCACAACAGGGGTACTGGCTACACCTTC. Its protein product is CASSIVPHNRGTGYTF.

As regards this clone: Mismatch with germline at one junction end may stem from a read error. The same CDR3 also results from other DNA sequences found in this sample. The chain has TRBV5-8 and TRBJ1-4, with TRBD1 matching over 7 bases. Per the germline V gene, CDR1 is SGHTS and CDR2 is YDEGEE. This CDR3 has 14 amino acids. The CDR3 spells CASSLQGANEKLFF. For the CDR3, the DNA is TGCGCCAGCAGCTTGCAGGGGGCTAATGAAAAACTGTTTTTT.